The following is a T cell receptor beta chain sequence with its context. Antigen unknown. This sample stems from a study of blood T cells in healthy people across ages. The CDR3 covers 13 residues. Trimming pared 8 bases from V and 3 bases from J, leaving 12 bases between. Germline values: CDR1 LNHDA, CDR2 SQIVND (reference sequence). Study-wide points: When set beside aged donors, long-lived donors presented more naive CD4+ cells and higher diversity. In the absence of known donor CMV status, changes in expanded clonotypes were possibly confounded.

Combining a sample-barcoded 5' primer with a J-beta primer mix, a second PCR ran for roughly 7 to 12 cycles. One entry per CDR3 protein results from TCRdb running MiXCR on the 5' RACE reads. The repertoire consists of 1.5 million to 2 million distinct CDR3 sequences, with 28% occurring once and the leading ten covering 6.5% to 8.5%. The material sequenced was blood. This TCR came from a woman in her twenties or thirties in good health. The chain carries TRBV19 and TRBJ2-3; D uncertain. CDR3 region: CASGDWSTDTQYF. The CDR3 region has the DNA TGTGCCAGTGGAGATTGGAGTACAGATACGCAGTATTTT.